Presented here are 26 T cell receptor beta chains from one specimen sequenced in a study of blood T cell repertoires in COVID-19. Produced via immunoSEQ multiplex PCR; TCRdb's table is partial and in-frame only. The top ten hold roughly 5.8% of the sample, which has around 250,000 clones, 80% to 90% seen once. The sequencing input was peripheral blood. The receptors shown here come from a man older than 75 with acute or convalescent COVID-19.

The chain's CDR3 is CATSGVAGAIPGSGYTF. In DNA, the CDR3 is TGTGCCACCAGTGGTGTTGCAGGGGCTATTCCGGGGTCTGGCTACACCTTC. The chain is built from TRBV24-1 and TRBJ1-2, with D tentatively TRBD1 (6 bases). The CDR3 extends over 17 amino acids. The V and J ends lost 5 bases and 7 bases respectively, with 25 bases between them. Germline V gene sequence: CDR1 KGHDR, CDR2 SFDVKD.

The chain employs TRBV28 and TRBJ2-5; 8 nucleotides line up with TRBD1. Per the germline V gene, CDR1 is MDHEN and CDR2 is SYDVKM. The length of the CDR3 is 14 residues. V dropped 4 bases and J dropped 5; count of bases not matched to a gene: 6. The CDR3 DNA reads TGTGCCAGCAGTTCAGGGGGCAATAAGGAGACCCAGTACTTC. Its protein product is CASSSGGNKETQYF. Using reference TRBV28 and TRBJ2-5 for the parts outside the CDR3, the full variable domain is DVKVTQSSRYLVKRTGEKVFLECVQDMDHENMFWYRQDPGLGLRLIYFSYDVKMKEKGDIPEGYSVSREKKERFSLILESASTNQTSMYLCASSSGGNKETQYFGPGTRLLVL.

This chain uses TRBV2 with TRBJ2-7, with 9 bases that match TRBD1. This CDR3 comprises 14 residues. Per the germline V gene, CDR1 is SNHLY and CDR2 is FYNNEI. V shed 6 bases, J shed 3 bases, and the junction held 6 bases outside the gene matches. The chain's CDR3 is CASRDRTGVYEQYF. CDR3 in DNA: TGTGCCAGCAGGGACCGGACAGGGGTCTACGAGCAGTACTTC. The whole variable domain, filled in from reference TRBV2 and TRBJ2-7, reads EPEVTQTPSHQVTQMGQEVILRCVPISNHLYFYWYRQILGQKVEFLVSFYNNEISEKSEIFDDQFSVERPDGSNFTLKIRSTKLEDSAMYFCASRDRTGVYEQYFGPGTRLTVT.

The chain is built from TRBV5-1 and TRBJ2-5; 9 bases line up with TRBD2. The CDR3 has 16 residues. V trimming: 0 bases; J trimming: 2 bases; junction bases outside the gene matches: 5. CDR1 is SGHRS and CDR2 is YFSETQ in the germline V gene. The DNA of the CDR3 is TGCGCCAGCAGCTTGGCTTCGGCGGGAGGGCAAGAGACCCAGTACTTC. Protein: CASSLASAGGQETQYF.

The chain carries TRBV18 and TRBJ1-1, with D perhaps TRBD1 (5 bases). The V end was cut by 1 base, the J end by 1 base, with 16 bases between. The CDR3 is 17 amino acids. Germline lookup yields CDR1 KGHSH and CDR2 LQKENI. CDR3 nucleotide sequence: TGTGCCAGCTCACCACACTCCTTGAGTCAGGGGAACACTGAAGCTTTCTTT. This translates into CASSPHSLSQGNTEAFF.

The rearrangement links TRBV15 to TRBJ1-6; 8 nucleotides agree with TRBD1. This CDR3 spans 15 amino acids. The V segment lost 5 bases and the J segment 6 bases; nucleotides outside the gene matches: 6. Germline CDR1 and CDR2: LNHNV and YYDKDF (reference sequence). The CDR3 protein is CATSSRQGSNSPLHF. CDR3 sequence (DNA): TGTGCCACCAGCTCCCGACAGGGGAGTAATTCACCCCTCCACTTT.

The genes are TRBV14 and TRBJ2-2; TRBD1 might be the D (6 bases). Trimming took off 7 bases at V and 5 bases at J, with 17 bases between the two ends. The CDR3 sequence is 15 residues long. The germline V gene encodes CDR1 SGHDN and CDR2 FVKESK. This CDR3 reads CASKEQGLATGELFF. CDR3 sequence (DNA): TGTGCCAGCAAAGAGCAGGGGTTGGCAACCGGGGAGCTGTTTTTT.

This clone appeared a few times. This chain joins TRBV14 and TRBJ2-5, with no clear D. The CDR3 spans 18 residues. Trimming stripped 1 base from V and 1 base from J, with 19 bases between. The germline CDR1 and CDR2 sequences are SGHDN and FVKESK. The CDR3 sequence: CASSQVSVWANFQETQYF. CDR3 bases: TGTGCCAGCAGCCAAGTCTCGGTCTGGGCGAATTTCCAAGAGACCCAGTACTTC.

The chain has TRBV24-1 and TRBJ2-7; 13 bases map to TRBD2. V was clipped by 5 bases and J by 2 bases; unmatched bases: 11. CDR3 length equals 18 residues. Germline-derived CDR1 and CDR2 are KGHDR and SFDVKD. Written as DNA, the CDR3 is TGTGCCACCAGTGCCTCCGGCGGACTAGCGGGAGCCACCTACGAGCAGTACTTC. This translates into CATSASGGLAGATYEQYF.

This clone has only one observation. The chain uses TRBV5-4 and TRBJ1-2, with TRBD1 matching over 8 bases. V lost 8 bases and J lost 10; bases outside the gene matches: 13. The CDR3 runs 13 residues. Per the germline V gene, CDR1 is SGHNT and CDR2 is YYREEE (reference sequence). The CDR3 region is CARSKDGQGVYTF. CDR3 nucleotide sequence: TGTGCCAGAAGTAAAGACGGACAGGGAGTCTACACCTTC.

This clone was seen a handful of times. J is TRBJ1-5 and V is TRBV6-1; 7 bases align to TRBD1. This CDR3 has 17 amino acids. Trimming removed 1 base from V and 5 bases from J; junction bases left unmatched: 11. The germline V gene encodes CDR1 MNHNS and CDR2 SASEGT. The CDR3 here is CASSEGLRGLGHQPQHF. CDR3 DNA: TGTGCCAGCAGTGAAGGACTTAGGGGGCTGGGACATCAGCCCCAGCATTTT.

This CDR3 reads CASSRPGQGAYEQYF. CDR3 nucleotides: TGTGCCAGCAGCCGACCGGGACAGGGAGCCTACGAGCAGTACTTC. The chain couples TRBV3-1 (or the pseudogene TRBV3-2) to TRBJ2-7, with 9 bases matching TRBD1. Germline CDR1 is LGHDT and CDR2 is YNNKEL (reference sequence). The CDR3 loop spans 15 amino acids. Trimming at V came to 4 bases and at J to 2 bases, leaving 6 bases not matched to a gene.

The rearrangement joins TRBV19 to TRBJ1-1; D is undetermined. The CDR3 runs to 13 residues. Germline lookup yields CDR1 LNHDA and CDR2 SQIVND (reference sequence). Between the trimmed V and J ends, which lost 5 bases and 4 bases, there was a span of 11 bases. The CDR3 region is CASSPPRRTEAFF. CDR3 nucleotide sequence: TGTGCCAGTAGTCCCCCGCGGCGCACTGAAGCTTTCTTT.

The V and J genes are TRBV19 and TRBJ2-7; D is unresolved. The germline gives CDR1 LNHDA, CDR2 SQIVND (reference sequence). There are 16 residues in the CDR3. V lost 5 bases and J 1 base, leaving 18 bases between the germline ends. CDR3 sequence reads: CASSPATASNSYEQYF. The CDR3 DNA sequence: TGTGCCAGTAGTCCGGCGACCGCTAGTAATTCCTACGAGCAGTACTTC.

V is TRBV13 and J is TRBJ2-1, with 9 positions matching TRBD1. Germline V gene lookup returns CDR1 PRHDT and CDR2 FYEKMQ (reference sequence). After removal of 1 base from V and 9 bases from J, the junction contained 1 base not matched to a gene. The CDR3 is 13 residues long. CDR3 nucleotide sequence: TGTGCCAGCAGCTTAGACAGGGGGCCTGAGCAGTTCTTC. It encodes CASSLDRGPEQFF.

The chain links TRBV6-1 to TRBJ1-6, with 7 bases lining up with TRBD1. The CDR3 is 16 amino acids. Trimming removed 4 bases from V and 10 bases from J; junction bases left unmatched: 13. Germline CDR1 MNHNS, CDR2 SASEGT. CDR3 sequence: CASSAGTAYTPSPLHF. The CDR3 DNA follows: TGTGCCAGCAGTGCCGGGACAGCCTATACCCCATCACCCCTCCACTTT.

CDR3 protein: CASGWRGIQETQYF. CDR3 nucleotide sequence: TGCGCCAGCGGTTGGAGGGGAATCCAAGAGACCCAGTACTTC. V is TRBV5-1 and J is TRBJ2-5; TRBD2 might be the D (6 bases). Germline values: CDR1 SGHRS, CDR2 YFSETQ. V lost 7 bases to trimming and J lost 1 base, with 14 bases between them. CDR3 length equals 14 residues.

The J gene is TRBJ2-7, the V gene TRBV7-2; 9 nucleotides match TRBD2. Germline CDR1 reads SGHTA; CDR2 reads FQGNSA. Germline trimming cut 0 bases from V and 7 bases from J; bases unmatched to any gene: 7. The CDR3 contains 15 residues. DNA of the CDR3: TGTGCCAGCAGCTTAGCGCTCATGCGGGGGGGGGAGCAGTACTTC. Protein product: CASSLALMRGGEQYF. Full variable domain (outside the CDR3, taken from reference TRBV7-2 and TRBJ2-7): GAGVSQSPSNKVTEKGKDVELRCDPISGHTALYWYRQSLGQGLEFLIYFQGNSAPDKSGLPSDRFSAERTGGSVSTLTIQRTQQEDSAVYLCASSLALMRGGEQYFGPGTRLTVT.

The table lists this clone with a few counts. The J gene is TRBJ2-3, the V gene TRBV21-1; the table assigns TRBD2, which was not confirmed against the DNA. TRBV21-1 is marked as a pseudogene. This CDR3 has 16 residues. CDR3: CASSKGGGEPTDTQYF. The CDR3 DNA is TGTGCCAGCAGCAAGGGAGGGGGGGAGCCCACAGATACGCAGTATTTT.

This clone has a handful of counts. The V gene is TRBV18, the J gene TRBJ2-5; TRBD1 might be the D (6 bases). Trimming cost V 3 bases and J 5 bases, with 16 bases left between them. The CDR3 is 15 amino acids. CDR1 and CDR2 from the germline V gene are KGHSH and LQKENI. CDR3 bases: TGTGCCAGCTCACCGACGCGGCAGGGGATCGAGACCCAGTACTTC. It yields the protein CASSPTRQGIETQYF.

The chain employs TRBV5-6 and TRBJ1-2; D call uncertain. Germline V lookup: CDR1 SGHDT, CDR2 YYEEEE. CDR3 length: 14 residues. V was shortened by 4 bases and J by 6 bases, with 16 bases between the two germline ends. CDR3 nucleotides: TGTGCCAGCAGCGGACGCTCCCCGGGGAATGGCTACACCTTC. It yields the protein CASSGRSPGNGYTF. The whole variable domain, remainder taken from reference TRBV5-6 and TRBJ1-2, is DAGVTQSPTHLIKTRGQQVTLRCSPKSGHDTVSWYQQALGQGPQFIFQYYEEEERQRGNFPDRFSGHQFPNYSSELNVNALLLGDSALYLCASSGRSPGNGYTFGSGTRLTVV.

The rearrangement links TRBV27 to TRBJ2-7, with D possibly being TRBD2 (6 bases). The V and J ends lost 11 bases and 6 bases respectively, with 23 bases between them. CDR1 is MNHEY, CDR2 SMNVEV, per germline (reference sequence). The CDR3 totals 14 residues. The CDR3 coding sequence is TGTGCCTCGAAAAGTTTTATGGGGGAGGCCGAGCAGTACTTC. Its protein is CASKSFMGEAEQYF.

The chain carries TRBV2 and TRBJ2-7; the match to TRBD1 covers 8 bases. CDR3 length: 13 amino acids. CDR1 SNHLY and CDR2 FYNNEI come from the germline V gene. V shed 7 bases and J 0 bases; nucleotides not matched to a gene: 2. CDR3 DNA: TGTGCCAGCAAACAGGGGGTCTCCTACGAGCAGTACTTC. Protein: CASKQGVSYEQYF. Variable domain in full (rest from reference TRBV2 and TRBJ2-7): EPEVTQTPSHQVTQMGQEVILRCVPISNHLYFYWYRQILGQKVEFLVSFYNNEISEKSEIFDDQFSVERPDGSNFTLKIRSTKLEDSAMYFCASKQGVSYEQYFGPGTRLTVT.

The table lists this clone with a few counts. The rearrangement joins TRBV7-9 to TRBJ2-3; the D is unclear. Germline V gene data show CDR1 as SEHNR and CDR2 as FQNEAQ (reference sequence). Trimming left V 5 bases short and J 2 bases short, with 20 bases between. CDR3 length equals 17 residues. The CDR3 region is CASSRSDLSPPTDTQYF. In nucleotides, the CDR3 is TGTGCCAGCAGCAGAAGCGATTTGTCCCCCCCCACAGATACGCAGTATTTT. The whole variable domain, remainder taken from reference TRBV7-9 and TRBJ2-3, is DTGVSQNPRHKITKRGQNVTFRCDPISEHNRLYWYRQTLGQGPEFLTYFQNEAQLEKSRLLSDRFSAERPKGSFSTLEIQRTEQGDSAMYLCASSRSDLSPPTDTQYFGPGTRLTVL.

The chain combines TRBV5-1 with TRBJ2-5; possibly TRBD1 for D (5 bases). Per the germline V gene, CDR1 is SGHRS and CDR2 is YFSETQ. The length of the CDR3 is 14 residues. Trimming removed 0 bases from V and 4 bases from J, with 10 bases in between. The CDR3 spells CASSLGQMRETQYF. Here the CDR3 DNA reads TGCGCCAGCAGCTTGGGACAGATGAGAGAGACCCAGTACTTC.

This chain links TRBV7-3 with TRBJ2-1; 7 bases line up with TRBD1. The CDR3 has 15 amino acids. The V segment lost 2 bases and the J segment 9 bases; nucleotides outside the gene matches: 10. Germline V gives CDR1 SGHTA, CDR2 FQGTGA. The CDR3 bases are TGTGCCAGCAGCTTAGGATTAAGGGGGCACAGTGAGCAGTTCTTC. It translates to CASSLGLRGHSEQFF.